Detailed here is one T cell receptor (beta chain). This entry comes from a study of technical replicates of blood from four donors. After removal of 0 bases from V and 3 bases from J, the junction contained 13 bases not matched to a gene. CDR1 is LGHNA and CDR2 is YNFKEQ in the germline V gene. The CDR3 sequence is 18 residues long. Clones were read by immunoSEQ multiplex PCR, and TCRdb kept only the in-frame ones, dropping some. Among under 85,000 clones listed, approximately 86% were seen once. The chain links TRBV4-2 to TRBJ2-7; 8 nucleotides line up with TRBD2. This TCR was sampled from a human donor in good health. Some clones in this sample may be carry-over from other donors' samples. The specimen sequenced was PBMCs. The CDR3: CASSQDGRRTSGHYEQYF. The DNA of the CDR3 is TGTGCCAGCAGCCAAGATGGTAGGCGAACTAGCGGCCACTACGAGCAGTACTTC.